This T cell receptor beta chain was found in a study of T cell responses to AZD1222 COVID-19 vaccine. Study-wide points: Among vaccine-associated CD4 TCRs, coverage spanned spike, with dominance at 160-218 and 743-854. Nearly half of spike-specific TCRs reportedly target variant regions that are unmutated in the B.1.351 and B.1.1.7 variants. Donor demographics were predominantly white British with a female majority; clonal diversity may be underestimated.

The assay was immunoSEQ multiplex PCR, and TCRdb's table has in-frame clones only and misses some. The sample yields 95,000 to 150,000 clones, around 91% seen once. Germline V gene lookup returns CDR1 KGHSH and CDR2 LQKENI. Trimming pared 6 bases from V and 3 bases from J, leaving 6 bases between. CDR3 length equals 11 residues. Comments on this clone: Antigen unknown.

The TCR comes from an adult in good health. Specimen: peripheral blood, collected on day 0 of AZD1222 vaccination. The chain recombines TRBV18 with TRBJ2-7; D remains ambiguous. CDR3 amino acids: CASSKGYEQYF. The CDR3 DNA sequence: TGTGCCAGCTCTAAAGGCTACGAGCAGTACTTC.